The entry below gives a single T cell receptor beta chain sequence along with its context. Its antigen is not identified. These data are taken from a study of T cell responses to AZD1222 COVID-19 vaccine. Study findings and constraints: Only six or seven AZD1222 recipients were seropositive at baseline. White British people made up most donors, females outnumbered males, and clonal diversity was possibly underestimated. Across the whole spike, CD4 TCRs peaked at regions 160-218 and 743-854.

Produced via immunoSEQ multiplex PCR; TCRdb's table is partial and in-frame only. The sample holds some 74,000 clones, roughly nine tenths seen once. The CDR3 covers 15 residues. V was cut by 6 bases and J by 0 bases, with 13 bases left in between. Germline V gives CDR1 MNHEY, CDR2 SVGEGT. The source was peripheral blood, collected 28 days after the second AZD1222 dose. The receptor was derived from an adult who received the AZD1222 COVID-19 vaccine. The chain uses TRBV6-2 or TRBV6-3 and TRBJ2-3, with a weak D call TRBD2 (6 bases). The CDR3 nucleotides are TGTGCCAGCAGCCCGCGGGGCGTTAGCACAGATACGCAGTATTTT. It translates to CASSPRGVSTDTQYF.